This TCR beta chain was obtained from a study of CD8+CD57+ T cells in acquired aplastic anemia. Study-level background: The average for DNA from sorted CD4+ and CD8+ cells was 2.5 to 4 ug. Researchers reported that healthy donors averaged about 9.8 million reads for CD4+ cells. The study, taken as a whole, reports: In CD8+ cells, Simpson's diversity showed no significant difference between patients and controls. Overlap between patients and controls comprised some 31 CD8+ CDR3 sequences.

Investigators profiled TCR beta VDJ and CDR3 from genomic DNA template. One entry per CDR3 protein, called by TCRdb with MiXCR from the reads. Among about 180,000 distinct CDR3 sequences listed, approximately 45% were seen once. This clonotype was observed at least ten times. Its antigen is unidentified. The CDR3 contains 15 residues. V was clipped by 3 bases and J by 2 bases, with 12 bases between them. The sequenced sample consisted of sorted CD4+, CD8+, or CD8+CD57+ T cells (not recorded which) from PBMCs. The genes are TRBV12-3 or TRBV12-4 and TRBJ2-3; a possible D gene is TRBD2 (6 bases). The sequence derives from a human donor in good health. CDR3 nucleotides: TGTGCCAGCAGTTTGCGGGACTTTGACACAGATACGCAGTATTTT. This encodes CASSLRDFDTDTQYF.